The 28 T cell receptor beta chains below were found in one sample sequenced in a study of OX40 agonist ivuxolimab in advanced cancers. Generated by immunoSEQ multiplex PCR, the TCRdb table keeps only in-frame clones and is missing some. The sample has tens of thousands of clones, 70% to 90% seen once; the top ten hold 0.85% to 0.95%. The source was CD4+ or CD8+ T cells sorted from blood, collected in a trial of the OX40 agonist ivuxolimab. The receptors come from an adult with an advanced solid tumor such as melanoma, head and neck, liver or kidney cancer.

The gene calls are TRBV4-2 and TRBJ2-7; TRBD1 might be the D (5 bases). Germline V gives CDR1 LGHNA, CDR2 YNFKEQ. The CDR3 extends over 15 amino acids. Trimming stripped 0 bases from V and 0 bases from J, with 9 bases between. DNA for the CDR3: TGTGCCAGCAGCCAAGAATCCCAGGGCTCCTACGAGCAGTACTTC. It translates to CASSQESQGSYEQYF.

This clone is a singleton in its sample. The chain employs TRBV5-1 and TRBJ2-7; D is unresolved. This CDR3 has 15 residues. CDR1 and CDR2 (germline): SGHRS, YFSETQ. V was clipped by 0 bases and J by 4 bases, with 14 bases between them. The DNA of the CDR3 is TGCGCCAGCAGCTTGGTACAAGTCCCCCCATACGAGCAGTACTTC. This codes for CASSLVQVPPYEQYF.

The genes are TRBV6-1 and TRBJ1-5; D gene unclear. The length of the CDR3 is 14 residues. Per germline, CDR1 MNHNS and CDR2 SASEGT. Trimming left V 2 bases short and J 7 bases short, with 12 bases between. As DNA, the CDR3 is TGTGCCAGCAGTGAACATGCTTTCAGGCAGCCCCAGCATTTT. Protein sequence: CASSEHAFRQPQHF.

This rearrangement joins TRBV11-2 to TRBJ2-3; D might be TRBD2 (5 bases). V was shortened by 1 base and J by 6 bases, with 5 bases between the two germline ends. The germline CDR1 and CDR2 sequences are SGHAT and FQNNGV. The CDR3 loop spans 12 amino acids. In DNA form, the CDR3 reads TGTGCCAGCAGCTTAGCGGGGGATACGCAGTATTTT. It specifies CASSLAGDTQYF.

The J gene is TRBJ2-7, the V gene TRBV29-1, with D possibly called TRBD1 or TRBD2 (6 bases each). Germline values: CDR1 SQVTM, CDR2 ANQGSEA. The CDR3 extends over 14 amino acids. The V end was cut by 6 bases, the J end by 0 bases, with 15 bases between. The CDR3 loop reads CSVGEGGSSYEQYF. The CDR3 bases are TGCAGCGTCGGGGAAGGGGGGAGCTCCTACGAGCAGTACTTC.

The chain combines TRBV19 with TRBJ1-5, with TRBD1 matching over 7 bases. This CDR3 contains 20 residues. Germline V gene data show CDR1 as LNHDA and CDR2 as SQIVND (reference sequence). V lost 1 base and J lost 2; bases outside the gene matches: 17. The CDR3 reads CASSIGQGEWLFLGNQPQHF. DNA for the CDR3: TGTGCCAGTAGTATAGGACAGGGTGAATGGTTGTTCCTGGGCAATCAGCCCCAGCATTTT.

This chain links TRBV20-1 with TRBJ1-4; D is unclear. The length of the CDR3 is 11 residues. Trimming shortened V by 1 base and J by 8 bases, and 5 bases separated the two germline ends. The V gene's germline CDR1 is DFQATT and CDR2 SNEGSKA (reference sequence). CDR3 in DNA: TGCAGTGCTAGAGTCCTGGAAAAACTGTTTTTT. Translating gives CSARVLEKLFF.

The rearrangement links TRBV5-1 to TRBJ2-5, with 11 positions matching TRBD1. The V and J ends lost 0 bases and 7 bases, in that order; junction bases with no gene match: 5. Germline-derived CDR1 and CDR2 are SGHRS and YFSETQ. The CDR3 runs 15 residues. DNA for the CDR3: TGCGCCAGCAGCTTGGAGGGACAGGGGGATGGGACCCAGTACTTC. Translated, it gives CASSLEGQGDGTQYF.

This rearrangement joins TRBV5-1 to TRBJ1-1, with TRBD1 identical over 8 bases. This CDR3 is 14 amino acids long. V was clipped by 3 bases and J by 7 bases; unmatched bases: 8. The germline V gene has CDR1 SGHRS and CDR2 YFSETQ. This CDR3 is CASSSSGTGLEAFF. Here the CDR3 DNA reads TGCGCCAGCAGCTCTTCCGGGACAGGCCTTGAAGCTTTCTTT. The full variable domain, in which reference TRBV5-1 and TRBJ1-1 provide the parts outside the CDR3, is KAGVTQTPRYLIKTRGQQVTLSCSPISGHRSVSWYQQTPGQGLQFLFEYFSETQRNKGNFPGRFSGRQFSNSRSEMNVSTLELGDSALYLCASSSSGTGLEAFFGQGTRLTVV.

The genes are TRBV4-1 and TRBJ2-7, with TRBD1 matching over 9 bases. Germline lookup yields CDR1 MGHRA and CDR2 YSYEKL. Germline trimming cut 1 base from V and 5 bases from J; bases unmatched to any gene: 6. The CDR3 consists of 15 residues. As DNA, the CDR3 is TGCGCCAGCAGCCAAGCTGGACAGGGGCAGCACGAGCAGTACTTC. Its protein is CASSQAGQGQHEQYF.

The CDR3 is CASSWGQGSPSADTQYF. DNA of the CDR3: TGTGCCAGCAGCTGGGGACAGGGCTCCCCTAGCGCAGATACGCAGTATTTT. The V gene is TRBV7-8, the J gene TRBJ2-3, with 9 bases aligning to TRBD1. Per the germline V gene, CDR1 is SGHVS and CDR2 is FQNEAQ. The trim removed 4 bases at V and 4 bases at J, leaving 12 bases unmatched. This CDR3 is 17 amino acids long.

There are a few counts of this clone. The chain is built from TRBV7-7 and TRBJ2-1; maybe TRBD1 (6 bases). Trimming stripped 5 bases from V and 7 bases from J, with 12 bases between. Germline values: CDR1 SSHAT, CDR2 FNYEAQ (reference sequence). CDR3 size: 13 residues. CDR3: CASSNTGSNEQFF. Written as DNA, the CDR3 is TGTGCCAGCAGCAACACAGGGAGTAATGAGCAGTTCTTC.

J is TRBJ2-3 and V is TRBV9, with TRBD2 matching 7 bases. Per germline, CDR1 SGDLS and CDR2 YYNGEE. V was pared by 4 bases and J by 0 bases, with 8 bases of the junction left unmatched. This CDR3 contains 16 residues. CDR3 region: CASSPKLAHSTDTQYF. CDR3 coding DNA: TGTGCCAGCAGCCCTAAACTAGCGCACAGCACAGATACGCAGTATTTT.

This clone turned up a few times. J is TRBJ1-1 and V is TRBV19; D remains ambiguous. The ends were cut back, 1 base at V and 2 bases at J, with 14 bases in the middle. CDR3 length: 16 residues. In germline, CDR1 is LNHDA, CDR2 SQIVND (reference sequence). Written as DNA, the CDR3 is TGTGCCAGTAGTATAGGCGGCAGATACAAAAACACTGAAGCTTTCTTT. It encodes CASSIGGRYKNTEAFF.

The chain's CDR3 is CASSLGSVGEKLFF. The CDR3 nucleotides are TGTGCCAGCAGTTTGGGTAGTGTTGGCGAAAAACTGTTTTTT. The chain has TRBV28 and TRBJ1-4, with D unclear. Germline-derived CDR1 and CDR2 are MDHEN and SYDVKM. The CDR3 sequence is 14 residues long. V lost 3 bases, J lost 8 bases, and 13 bases lay in between.

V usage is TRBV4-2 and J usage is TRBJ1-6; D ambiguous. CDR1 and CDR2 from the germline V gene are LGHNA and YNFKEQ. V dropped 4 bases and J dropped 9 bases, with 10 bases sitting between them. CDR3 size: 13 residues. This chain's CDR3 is CASSPEEGSPLHF. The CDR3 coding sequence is TGTGCCAGCAGCCCGGAGGAGGGTTCACCCCTCCACTTT.

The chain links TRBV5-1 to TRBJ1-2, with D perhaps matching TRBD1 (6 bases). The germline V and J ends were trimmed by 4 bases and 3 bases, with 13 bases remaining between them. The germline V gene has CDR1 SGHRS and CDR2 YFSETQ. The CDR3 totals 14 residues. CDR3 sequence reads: CASSTGQLDYGYTF. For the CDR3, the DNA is TGCGCCAGCAGCACCGGACAGCTAGACTATGGCTACACCTTC. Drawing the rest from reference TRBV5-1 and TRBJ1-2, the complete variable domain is KAGVTQTPRYLIKTRGQQVTLSCSPISGHRSVSWYQQTPGQGLQFLFEYFSETQRNKGNFPGRFSGRQFSNSRSEMNVSTLELGDSALYLCASSTGQLDYGYTFGSGTRLTVV.

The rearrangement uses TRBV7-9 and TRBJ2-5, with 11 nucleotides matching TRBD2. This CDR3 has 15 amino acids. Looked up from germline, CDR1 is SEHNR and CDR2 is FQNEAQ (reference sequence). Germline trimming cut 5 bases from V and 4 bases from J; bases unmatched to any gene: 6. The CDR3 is CASSTRGLAGETQYF. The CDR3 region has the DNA TGTGCCAGCAGCACCCGCGGACTAGCGGGAGAGACCCAGTACTTC.

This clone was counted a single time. The CDR3 coding sequence is TGTGCCAGCAGCTTAAGCGGGAGCCCCCACGAGCAGTACTTC. As protein: CASSLSGSPHEQYF. The V gene is TRBV7-3, the J gene TRBJ2-7, with 7 positions matching TRBD2. J gave up 5 bases and V 1 base, and 5 bases lay outside the gene matches. Germline V lookup: CDR1 SGHTA, CDR2 FQGTGA. The CDR3 consists of 14 residues.

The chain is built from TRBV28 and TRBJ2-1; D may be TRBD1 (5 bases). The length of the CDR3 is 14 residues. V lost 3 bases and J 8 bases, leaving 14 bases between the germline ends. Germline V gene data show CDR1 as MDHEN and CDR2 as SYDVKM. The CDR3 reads CASSLLLQGYEQFF. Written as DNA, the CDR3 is TGTGCCAGCAGTTTGCTCCTTCAGGGTTATGAGCAGTTCTTC.

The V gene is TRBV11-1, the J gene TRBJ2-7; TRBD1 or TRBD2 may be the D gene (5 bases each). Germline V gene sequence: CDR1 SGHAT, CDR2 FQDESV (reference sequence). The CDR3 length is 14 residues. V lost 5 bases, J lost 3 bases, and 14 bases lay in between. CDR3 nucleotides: TGTGCCAGCAGCGCCGCCGGGGCCCGCTACGAGCAGTACTTC. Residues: CASSAAGARYEQYF.

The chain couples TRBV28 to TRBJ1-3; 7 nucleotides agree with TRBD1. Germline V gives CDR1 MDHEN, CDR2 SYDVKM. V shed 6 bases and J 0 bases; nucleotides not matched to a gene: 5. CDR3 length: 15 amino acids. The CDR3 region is CASSRTGGSGNTIYF. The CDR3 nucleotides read TGTGCCAGCAGCCGGACAGGCGGCTCTGGAAACACCATATATTTT. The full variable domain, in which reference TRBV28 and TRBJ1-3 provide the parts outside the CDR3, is DVKVTQSSRYLVKRTGEKVFLECVQDMDHENMFWYRQDPGLGLRLIYFSYDVKMKEKGDIPEGYSVSREKKERFSLILESASTNQTSMYLCASSRTGGSGNTIYFGEGSWLTVV.

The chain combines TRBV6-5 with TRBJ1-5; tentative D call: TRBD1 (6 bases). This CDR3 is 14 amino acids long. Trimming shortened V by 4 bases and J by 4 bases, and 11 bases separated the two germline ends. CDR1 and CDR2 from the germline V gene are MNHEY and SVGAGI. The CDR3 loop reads CASSSGTQNQPQHF. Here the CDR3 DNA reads TGTGCCAGCAGTTCCGGGACACAAAATCAGCCCCAGCATTTT.

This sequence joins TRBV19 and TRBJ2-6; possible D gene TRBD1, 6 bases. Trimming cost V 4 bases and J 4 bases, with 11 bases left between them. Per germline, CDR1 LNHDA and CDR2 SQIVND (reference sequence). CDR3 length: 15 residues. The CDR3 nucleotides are TGTGCCAGTAGTAGATCAGGGGTAGGGGCCAACGTCCTGACTTTC. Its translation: CASSRSGVGANVLTF.

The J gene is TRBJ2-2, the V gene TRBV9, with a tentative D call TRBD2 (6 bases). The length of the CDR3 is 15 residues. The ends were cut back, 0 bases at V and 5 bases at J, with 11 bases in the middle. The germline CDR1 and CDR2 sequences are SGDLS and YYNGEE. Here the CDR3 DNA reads TGTGCCAGCAGCGTAGCTTGGGGAGGAACCGGGGAGCTGTTTTTT. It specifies CASSVAWGGTGELFF.

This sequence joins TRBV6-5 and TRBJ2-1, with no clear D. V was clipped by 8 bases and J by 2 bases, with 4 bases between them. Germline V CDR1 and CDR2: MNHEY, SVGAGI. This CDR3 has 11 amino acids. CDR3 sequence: CASAPYNEQFF. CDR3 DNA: TGTGCCAGCGCTCCCTACAATGAGCAGTTCTTC.

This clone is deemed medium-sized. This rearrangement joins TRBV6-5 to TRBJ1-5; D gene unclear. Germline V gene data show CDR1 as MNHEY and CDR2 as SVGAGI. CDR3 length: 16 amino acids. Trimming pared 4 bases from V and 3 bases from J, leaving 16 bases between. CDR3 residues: CASSFSTDGSNQPQHF. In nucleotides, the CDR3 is TGTGCCAGCAGTTTTAGCACCGACGGATCCAATCAGCCCCAGCATTTT.

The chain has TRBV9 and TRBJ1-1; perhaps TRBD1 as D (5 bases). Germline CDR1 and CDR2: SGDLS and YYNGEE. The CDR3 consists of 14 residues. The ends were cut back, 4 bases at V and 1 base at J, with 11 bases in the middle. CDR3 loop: CASSPRGGNTEAFF. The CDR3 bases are TGTGCCAGCAGCCCCCGGGGGGGGAACACTGAAGCTTTCTTT.